This TCR beta chain was found in a study of T cells in localized non-small cell lung cancer. Some clones are missing from TCRdb's copy, which holds only in-frame ones; the method was immunoSEQ multiplex PCR. The sample lists about 91,000 clones, approximately 88% occurring once. Study-wide points: Uninvolved adjacent lung had more T cell clonality than any other tissue, topping tumor.

Concerning this clone: Antigen specificity is unknown.

With 4 bases clipped from V and 11 bases from J, the junction kept 14 bases outside the gene matches. Germline CDR1 and CDR2: MNHEY and SMNVEV (reference sequence). The CDR3 runs to 15 residues. The sample was peripheral blood, taken before any cancer treatment. The chain recombines TRBV27 with TRBJ1-5, with 7 bases aligning to TRBD1. The sequence was collected from a man aged 40 to 69 with stage I squamous cell lung carcinoma. The CDR3 reads CASSSGQLPVVAQHF. In DNA form, the CDR3 reads TGTGCCAGCAGTTCGGGACAGCTACCAGTCGTGGCCCAGCATTTT.